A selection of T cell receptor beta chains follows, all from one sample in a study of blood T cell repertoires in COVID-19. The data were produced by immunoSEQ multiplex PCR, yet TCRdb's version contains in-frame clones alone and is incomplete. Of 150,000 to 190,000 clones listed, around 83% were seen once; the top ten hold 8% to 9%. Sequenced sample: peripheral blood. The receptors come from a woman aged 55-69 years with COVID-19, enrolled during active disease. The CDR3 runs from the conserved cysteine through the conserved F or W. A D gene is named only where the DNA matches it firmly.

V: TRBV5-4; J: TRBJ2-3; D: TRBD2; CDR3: CASSHASGGFSDTQYF
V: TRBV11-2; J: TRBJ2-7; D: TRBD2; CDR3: CASSRTSGAYEQYF
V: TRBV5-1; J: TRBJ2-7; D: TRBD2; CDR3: CASSLAGGLYEQYF
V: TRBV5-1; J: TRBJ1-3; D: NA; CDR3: CASSLAGKGSGNTIYF
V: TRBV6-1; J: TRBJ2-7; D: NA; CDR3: CASSEAPRGPKQYF
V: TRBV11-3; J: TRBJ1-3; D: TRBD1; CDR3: CASSPDRAGNTIYF
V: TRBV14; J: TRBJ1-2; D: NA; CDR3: CASSPDLSYGYTF
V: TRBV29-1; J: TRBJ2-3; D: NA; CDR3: CSVVFAGQGPDTQYF
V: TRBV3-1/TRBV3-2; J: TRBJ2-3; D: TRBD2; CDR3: CASSQDRAGGRDTQYF
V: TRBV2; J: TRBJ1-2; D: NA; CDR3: CASSERQKMYGYTF
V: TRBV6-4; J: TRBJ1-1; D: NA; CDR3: CASSDRAGMNTEAFF